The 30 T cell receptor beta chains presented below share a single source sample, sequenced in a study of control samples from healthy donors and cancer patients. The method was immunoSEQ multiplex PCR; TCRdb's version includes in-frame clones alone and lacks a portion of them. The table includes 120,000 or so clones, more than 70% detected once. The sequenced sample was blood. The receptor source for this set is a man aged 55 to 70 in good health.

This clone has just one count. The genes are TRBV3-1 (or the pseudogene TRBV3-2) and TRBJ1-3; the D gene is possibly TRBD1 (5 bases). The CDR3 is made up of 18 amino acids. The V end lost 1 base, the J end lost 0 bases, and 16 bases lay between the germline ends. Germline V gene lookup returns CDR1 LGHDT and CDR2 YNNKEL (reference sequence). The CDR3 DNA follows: TGTGCCAGCAGCCAAGGATGGGGGACCCGGGACTCTGGAAACACCATATATTTT. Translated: CASSQGWGTRDSGNTIYF.

As DNA, the CDR3 is TGTGCCAGCAGTTACGTATCCGGCTACACCTTC. Amino acid sequence: CASSYVSGYTF. This chain connects TRBV6-6 to TRBJ1-2; D not resolved. V was clipped by 2 bases and J by 8 bases, with 6 bases between them. CDR3 size: 11 residues. The germline V gene has CDR1 MNHNY and CDR2 SVGAGI (reference sequence).

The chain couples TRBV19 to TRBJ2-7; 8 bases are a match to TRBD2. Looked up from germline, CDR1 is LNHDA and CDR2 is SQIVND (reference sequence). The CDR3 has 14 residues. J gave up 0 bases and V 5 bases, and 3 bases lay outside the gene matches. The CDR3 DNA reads TGTGCCAGTAGTCAGGGACTAGACTCCTACGAGCAGTACTTC. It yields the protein CASSQGLDSYEQYF.

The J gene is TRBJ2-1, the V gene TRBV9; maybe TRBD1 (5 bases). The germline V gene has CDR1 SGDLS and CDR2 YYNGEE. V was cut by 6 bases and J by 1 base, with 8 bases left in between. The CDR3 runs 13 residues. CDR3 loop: CASNSGSYNEQFF. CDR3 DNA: TGTGCCAGCAATTCAGGGTCCTACAATGAGCAGTTCTTC.

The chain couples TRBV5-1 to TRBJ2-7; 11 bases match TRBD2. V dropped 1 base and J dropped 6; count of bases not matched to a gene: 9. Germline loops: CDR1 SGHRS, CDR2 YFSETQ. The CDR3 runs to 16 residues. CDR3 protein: CASSLRTSGGLVEQYF. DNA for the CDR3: TGCGCCAGCAGCTTGAGAACTAGCGGGGGACTGGTCGAGCAGTACTTC.

This CDR3 is CASRGKLVSTGELFF. The CDR3 coding sequence is TGTGCCAGCAGGGGGAAACTAGTGTCCACCGGGGAGCTGTTTTTT. The chain combines TRBV28 with TRBJ2-2; a weak D match, TRBD2 (5 bases). V lost 6 bases, J lost 4 bases, and 15 bases lay in between. Per germline, CDR1 MDHEN and CDR2 SYDVKM. The CDR3 sequence is 15 residues long.

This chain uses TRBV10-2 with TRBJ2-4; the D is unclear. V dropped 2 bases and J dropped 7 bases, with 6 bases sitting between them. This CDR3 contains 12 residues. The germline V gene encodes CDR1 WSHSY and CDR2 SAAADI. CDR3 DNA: TGCGCCAGCAGTGAGACCGGGAACATTCAGTACTTC. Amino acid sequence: CASSETGNIQYF.

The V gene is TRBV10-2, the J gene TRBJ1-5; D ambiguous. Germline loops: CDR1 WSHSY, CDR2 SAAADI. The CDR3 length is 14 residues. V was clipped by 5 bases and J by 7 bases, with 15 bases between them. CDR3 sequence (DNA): TGCGCCAGCAGTACGGACCCAATCGGGCAGCCCCAGCATTTT. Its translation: CASSTDPIGQPQHF.

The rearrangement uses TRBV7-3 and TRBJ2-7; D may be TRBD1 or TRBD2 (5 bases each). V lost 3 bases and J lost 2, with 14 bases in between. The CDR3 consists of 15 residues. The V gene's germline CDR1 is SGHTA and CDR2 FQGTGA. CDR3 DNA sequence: TGTGCCAGCAGCTTGGCTGGGACCGAGGCCTACGAGCAGTACTTC. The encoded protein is CASSLAGTEAYEQYF.

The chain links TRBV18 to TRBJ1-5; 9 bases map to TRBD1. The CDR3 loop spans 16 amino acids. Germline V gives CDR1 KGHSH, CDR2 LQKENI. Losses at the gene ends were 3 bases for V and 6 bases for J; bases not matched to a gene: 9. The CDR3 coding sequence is TGTGCCAGCTCACCCTTCGGGACAGGGTTTAGTCAGCCCCAGCATTTT. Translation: CASSPFGTGFSQPQHF.

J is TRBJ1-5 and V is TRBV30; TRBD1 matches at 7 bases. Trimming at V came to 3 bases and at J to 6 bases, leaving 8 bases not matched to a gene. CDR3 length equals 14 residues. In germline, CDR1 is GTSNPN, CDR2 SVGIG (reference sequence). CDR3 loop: CAWSAGGALQPQHF. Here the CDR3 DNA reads TGTGCCTGGAGCGCAGGGGGGGCACTTCAGCCCCAGCATTTT.

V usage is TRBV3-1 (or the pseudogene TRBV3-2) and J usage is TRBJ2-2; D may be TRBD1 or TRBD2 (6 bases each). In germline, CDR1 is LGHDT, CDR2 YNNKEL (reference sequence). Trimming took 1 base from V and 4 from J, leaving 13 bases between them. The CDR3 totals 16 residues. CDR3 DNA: TGTGCCAGCAGCCAAGGCGGGACACTGATCACCGGGGAGCTGTTTTTT. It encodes CASSQGGTLITGELFF.

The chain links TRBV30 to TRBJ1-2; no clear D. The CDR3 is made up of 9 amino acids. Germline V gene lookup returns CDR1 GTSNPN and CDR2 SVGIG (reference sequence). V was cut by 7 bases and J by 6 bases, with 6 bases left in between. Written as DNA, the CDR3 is TGTGCCTCTGGGAATGGCTACACCTTC. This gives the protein CASGNGYTF.

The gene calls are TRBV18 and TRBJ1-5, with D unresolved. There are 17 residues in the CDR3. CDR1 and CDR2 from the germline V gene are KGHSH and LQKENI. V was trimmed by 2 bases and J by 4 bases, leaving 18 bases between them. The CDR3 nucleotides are TGTGCCAGCTCACCAGACCTAGTACGAGCGGAAAATCAGCCCCAGCATTTT. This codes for CASSPDLVRAENQPQHF.

In DNA form, the CDR3 reads TGCGCCAGCAAAGAAGACGGGGAAAAACTGTTTTTT. It codes for CASKEDGEKLFF. The rearrangement joins TRBV5-1 to TRBJ1-4; D unclear. The CDR3 totals 12 residues. Germline CDR1 and CDR2: SGHRS and YFSETQ. V lost 6 bases to trimming and J lost 8 bases, with 11 bases between them.

CDR3 residues: CASSLGVNTEAFF. CDR3 sequence (DNA): TGCGCCAGCAGCTTAGGGGTAAACACTGAAGCTTTCTTT. The chain carries TRBV5-1 and TRBJ1-1; D might be TRBD1 (5 bases). The germline V and J ends were trimmed by 2 bases and 2 bases, with 7 bases remaining between them. The CDR3 runs 13 residues. CDR1 SGHRS and CDR2 YFSETQ come from the germline V gene.

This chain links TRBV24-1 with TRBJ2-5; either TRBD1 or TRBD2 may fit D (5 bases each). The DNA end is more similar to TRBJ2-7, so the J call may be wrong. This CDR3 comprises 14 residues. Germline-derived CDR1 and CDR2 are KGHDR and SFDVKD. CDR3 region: CATSDSGRRYEQYF. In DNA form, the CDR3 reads TGTGCCACCAGTGATTCGGGACGCCGGTACGAGCAGTACTTC.

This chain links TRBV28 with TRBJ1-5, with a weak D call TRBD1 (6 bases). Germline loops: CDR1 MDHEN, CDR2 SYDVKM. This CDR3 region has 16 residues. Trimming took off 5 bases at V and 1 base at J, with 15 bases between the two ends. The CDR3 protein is CASSHLQGGSNQPQHF. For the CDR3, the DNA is TGTGCCAGCAGTCACCTACAGGGCGGGAGCAATCAGCCCCAGCATTTT.

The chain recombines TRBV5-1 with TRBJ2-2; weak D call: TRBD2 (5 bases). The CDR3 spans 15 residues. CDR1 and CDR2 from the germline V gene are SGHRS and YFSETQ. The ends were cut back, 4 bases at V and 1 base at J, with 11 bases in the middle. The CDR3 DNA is TGCGCCAGCAGCGAAGAAGGACTGAACACCGGGGAGCTGTTTTTT. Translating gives CASSEEGLNTGELFF.

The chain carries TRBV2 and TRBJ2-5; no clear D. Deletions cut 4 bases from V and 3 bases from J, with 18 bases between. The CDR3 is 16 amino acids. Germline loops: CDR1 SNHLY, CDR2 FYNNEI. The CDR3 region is CASSVLVASSKETQYF. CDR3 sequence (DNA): TGTGCCAGCAGTGTTTTAGTAGCCAGCTCTAAAGAGACCCAGTACTTC.

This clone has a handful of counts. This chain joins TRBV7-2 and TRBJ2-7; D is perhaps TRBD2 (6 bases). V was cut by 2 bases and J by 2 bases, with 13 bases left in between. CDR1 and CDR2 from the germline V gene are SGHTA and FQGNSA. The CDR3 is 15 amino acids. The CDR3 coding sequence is TGTGCCAGCAGCTTAAGATTGGGGGGACCCTACGAGCAGTACTTC. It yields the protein CASSLRLGGPYEQYF. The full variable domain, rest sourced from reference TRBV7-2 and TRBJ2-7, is GAGVSQSPSNKVTEKGKDVELRCDPISGHTALYWYRQSLGQGLEFLIYFQGNSAPDKSGLPSDRFSAERTGGSVSTLTIQRTQQEDSAVYLCASSLRLGGPYEQYFGPGTRLTVT.

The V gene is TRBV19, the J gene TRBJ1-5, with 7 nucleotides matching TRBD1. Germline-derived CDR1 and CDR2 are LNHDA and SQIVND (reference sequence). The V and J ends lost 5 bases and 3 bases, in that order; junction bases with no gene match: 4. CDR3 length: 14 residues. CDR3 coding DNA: TGTGCCAGTAGTTCGGGACAGCACAATCAGCCCCAGCATTTT. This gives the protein CASSSGQHNQPQHF.

Written as DNA, the CDR3 is TGTGCCAGCAGTTTATACAGTCTTATGAACACTGAAGCTTTCTTT. The encoded protein is CASSLYSLMNTEAFF. The chain joins TRBV28 to TRBJ1-1; no clear D. The ends were cut back, 1 base at V and 0 bases at J, with 9 bases in the middle. This CDR3 region has 15 residues. Germline assignment: CDR1 MDHEN and CDR2 SYDVKM.

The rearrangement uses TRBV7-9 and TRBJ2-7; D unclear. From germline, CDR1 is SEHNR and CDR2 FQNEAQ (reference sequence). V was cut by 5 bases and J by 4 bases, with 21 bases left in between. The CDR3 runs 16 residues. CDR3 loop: CASSHRAAQFLYEQYF. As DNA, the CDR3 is TGTGCCAGCAGCCACCGGGCAGCCCAGTTTTTATACGAGCAGTACTTC.

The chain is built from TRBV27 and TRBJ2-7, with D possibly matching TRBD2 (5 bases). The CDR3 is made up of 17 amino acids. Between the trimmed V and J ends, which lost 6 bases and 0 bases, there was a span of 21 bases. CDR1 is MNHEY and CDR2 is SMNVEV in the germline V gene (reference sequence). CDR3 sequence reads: CASSRRRSDSSSYEQYF. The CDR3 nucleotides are TGTGCCAGCAGCCGCAGGCGATCGGACTCCAGCTCCTACGAGCAGTACTTC.

CDR3 in amino acids: CASSPGQGLSSGANVLTF. CDR3 DNA: TGTGCCAGCAGCCCCGGACAGGGTCTGAGCTCTGGGGCCAACGTCCTGACTTTC. V usage is TRBV7-3 and J usage is TRBJ2-6, with 8 bases lining up with TRBD1. The CDR3 loop spans 18 amino acids. Germline V lookup: CDR1 SGHTA, CDR2 FQGTGA. The V gene end was trimmed by 5 bases and the J gene end by 0 bases; junction bases not matched to a gene: 9.

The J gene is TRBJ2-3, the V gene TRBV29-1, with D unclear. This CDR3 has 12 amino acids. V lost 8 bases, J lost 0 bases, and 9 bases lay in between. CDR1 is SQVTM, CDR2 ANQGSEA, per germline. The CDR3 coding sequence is TGCAGCATACAATCTAGCACAGATACGCAGTATTTT. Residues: CSIQSSTDTQYF.

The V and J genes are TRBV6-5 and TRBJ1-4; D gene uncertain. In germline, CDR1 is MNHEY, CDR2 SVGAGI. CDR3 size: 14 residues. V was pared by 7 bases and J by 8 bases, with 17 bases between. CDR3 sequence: CASKGRWEYEKLFF. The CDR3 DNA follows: TGTGCCAGCAAGGGCAGATGGGAATACGAAAAACTGTTTTTT.

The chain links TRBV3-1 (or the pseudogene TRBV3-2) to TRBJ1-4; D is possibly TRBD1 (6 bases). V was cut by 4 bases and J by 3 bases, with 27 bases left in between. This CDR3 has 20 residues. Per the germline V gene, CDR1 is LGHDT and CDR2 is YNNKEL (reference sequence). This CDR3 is CASSPNHFRKTGKPNEKLFF. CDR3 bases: TGTGCCAGCAGCCCCAATCACTTCCGGAAAACAGGGAAGCCTAATGAAAAACTGTTTTTT.

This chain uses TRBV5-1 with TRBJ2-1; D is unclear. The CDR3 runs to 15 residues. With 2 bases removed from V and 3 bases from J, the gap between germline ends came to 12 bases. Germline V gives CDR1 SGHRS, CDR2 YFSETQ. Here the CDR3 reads CASSLNGQLYNEQFF. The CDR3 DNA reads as TGCGCCAGCAGCTTAAACGGTCAACTCTACAATGAGCAGTTCTTC.